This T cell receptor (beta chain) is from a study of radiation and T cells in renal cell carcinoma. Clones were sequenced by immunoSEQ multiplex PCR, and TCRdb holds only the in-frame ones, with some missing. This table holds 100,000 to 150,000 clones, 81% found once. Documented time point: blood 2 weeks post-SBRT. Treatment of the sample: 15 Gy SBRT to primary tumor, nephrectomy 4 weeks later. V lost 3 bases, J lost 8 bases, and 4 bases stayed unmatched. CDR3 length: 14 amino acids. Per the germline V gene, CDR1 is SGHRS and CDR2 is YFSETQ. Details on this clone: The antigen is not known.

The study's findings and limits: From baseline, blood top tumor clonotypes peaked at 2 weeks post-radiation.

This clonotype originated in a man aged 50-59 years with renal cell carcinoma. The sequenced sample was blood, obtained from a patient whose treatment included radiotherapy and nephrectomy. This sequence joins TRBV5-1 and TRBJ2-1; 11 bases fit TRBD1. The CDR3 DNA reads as TGCGCCAGCAGCTATATGGGACAGGGGGATGAGCAGTTCTTC. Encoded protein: CASSYMGQGDEQFF.